These 14 T cell receptor beta chains originate from one sample sequenced in a study of siplizumab effects on memory and regulatory T cells. Libraries were prepared by immunoSEQ multiplex PCR; TCRdb keeps only in-frame clonotypes and omits some of them. The sample has approximately 91,000 clones; just under 95% are singletons. The specimen was CD8+ T cells sorted from blood. These receptors were taken from a human donor in good health.

The table lists this clone with a count of one. The rearrangement uses TRBV7-8 and TRBJ2-1; D not certain. The germline V gene has CDR1 SGHVS and CDR2 FQNEAQ. The V end was cut by 7 bases, the J end by 6 bases, with 22 bases between. This CDR3 has 16 amino acids. The CDR3 region has the DNA TGTGCCAGCATCGCTACCCTTTCCGGACGGAGCAATGAGCAGTTCTTC. This gives the protein CASIATLSGRSNEQFF.

This chain joins TRBV4-1 and TRBJ2-2; the D is unclear. Trimming took 2 bases from V and 3 from J, leaving 4 bases between them. The CDR3 covers 13 residues. Looked up from germline, CDR1 is MGHRA and CDR2 is YSYEKL. CDR3 region: CASSQRDTGELFF. The CDR3 DNA is TGCGCCAGCAGCCAACGCGACACCGGGGAGCTGTTTTTT.

V gene TRBV5-4 combines with J gene TRBJ1-4; D is uncertain. Deletions cut 0 bases from V and 2 bases from J, with 8 bases between. Germline lookup yields CDR1 SGHNT and CDR2 YYREEE (reference sequence). The CDR3 consists of 15 residues. The CDR3, as DNA: TGTGCCAGCAGCTTGGGGGAGTCCACTAATGAAAAACTGTTTTTT. It yields the protein CASSLGESTNEKLFF.

The rearrangement links TRBV9 to TRBJ2-1; D gene ambiguous. This CDR3 region has 16 residues. V gave up 0 bases and J gave up 0 bases, with 10 bases separating them. Germline CDR1 is SGDLS and CDR2 is YYNGEE. The chain's CDR3 is CASSVVEVSSYNEQFF. The DNA of the CDR3 is TGTGCCAGCAGCGTAGTCGAGGTGAGCTCCTACAATGAGCAGTTCTTC.

This clone came up once. The rearrangement uses TRBV19 and TRBJ1-2; D perhaps matches TRBD1 (5 bases). The length of the CDR3 is 15 residues. The ends were cut back, 3 bases at V and 3 bases at J, with 14 bases in the middle. The germline gives CDR1 LNHDA, CDR2 SQIVND (reference sequence). The CDR3 DNA reads TGTGCCAGTAGTATCGAACCGGGACTATACTATGGCTACACCTTC. Amino acids: CASSIEPGLYYGYTF.

This clone has more than one count but fewer than ten. The chain uses TRBV6-1 and TRBJ2-1, with 12 positions matching TRBD2. This CDR3 is 15 amino acids long. V lost 2 bases to trimming and J lost 10 bases; unmatched junction nucleotides: 6. Germline CDR1 and CDR2: MNHNS and SASEGT. The CDR3 here is CASSELAGGPGEQFF. CDR3 nucleotide sequence: TGTGCCAGCAGTGAACTAGCGGGAGGGCCGGGGGAGCAGTTCTTC.

J is TRBJ2-7 and V is TRBV14; D remains ambiguous. Germline lookup yields CDR1 SGHDN and CDR2 FVKESK. This CDR3 has 16 amino acids. Trimming shortened V by 2 bases and J by 2 bases, and 16 bases separated the two germline ends. The CDR3 coding sequence is TGTGCCAGCAGCCAACTCGATACCGGGCCACCCTACGAGCAGTACTTC. Amino acid sequence: CASSQLDTGPPYEQYF.

This chain links TRBV5-4 with TRBJ2-3; 11 bases agree with TRBD2. Germline V gene sequence: CDR1 SGHNT, CDR2 YYREEE (reference sequence). V was pared by 0 bases and J by 5 bases, with 5 bases of the junction left unmatched. This CDR3 region has 16 residues. The CDR3 nucleotides read TGTGCCAGCAGCTTGGTAGCGGGAGGGCTCTTAGATACGCAGTATTTT. Its protein product is CASSLVAGGLLDTQYF.

The V gene is TRBV2, the J gene TRBJ1-5, with a possible D match to TRBD1 (6 bases). V lost 5 bases and J lost 1, with 12 bases in between. The CDR3 totals 15 residues. Germline CDR1 SNHLY, CDR2 FYNNEI. The CDR3 nucleotides are TGTGCCAGCAGTTCAGGGGAGGCGAGCAATCAGCCCCAGCATTTT. Amino acid sequence: CASSSGEASNQPQHF.

V and J are TRBV20-1 and TRBJ2-7; D may be TRBD1 (5 bases). V gave up 5 bases and J gave up 6 bases, with 11 bases separating them. Germline CDR1 is DFQATT and CDR2 is SNEGSKA (reference sequence). The CDR3 is 11 amino acids. CDR3 protein: CSAPGFGEQYF. As DNA, the CDR3 is TGCAGTGCTCCAGGGTTTGGCGAGCAGTACTTC.

The chain uses TRBV5-8 and TRBJ1-3, with 8 positions matching TRBD1. The CDR3 totals 15 residues. V was pared by 4 bases and J by 2 bases, with 5 bases of the junction left unmatched. The germline V gene has CDR1 SGHTS and CDR2 YDEGEE. CDR3 nucleotide sequence: TGTGCCAGCAGCCACGGGACAGGACCTGGAAACACCATATATTTT. It translates to CASSHGTGPGNTIYF.

The V call is TRBV5-5, the J call TRBJ2-7, with TRBD1 as a possible D gene (5 bases). CDR3 length: 11 residues. The V gene lost 4 bases and the J gene lost 5 bases, with 7 bases spanning the gap. Germline CDR1 SGHKS, CDR2 YYEKEE (reference sequence). CDR3 coding DNA: TGTGCCAGCAGCAGGGGCAACGAGCAGTACTTC. Its translation: CASSRGNEQYF.

CDR3 coding DNA: TGCACCAGCAGCCCGAAATTACTAGCGGGAGTTTACAATGAGCAGTTCTTC. Amino acid sequence: CTSSPKLLAGVYNEQFF. V is TRBV1 and J is TRBJ2-1; the D call of TRBD2 is as the table states it, not checked on the DNA. TRBV1 is termed a pseudogene. The CDR3 extends over 17 amino acids.

In its sample, this clone was seen once. The chain is built from TRBV30 and TRBJ2-5; no firm D call. The V and J ends lost 2 bases and 4 bases respectively, with 8 bases between them. The CDR3 consists of 12 residues. The germline V gene has CDR1 GTSNPN and CDR2 SVGIG (reference sequence). The CDR3: CAWSTLGETQYF. CDR3 coding DNA: TGTGCCTGGAGTACCCTCGGAGAGACCCAGTACTTC.